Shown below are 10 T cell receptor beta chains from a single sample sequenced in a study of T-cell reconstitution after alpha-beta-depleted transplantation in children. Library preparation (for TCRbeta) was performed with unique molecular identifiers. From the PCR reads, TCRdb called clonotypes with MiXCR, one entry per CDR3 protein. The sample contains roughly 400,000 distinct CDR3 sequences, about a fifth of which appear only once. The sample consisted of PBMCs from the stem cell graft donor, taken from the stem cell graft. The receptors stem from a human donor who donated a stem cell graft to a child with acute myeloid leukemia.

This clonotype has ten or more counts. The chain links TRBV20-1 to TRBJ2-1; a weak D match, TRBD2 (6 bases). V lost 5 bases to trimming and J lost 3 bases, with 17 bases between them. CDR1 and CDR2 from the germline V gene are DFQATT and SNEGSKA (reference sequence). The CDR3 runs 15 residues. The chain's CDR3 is CSAPRRVADYNEQFF. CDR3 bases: TGCAGTGCTCCCCGTCGAGTAGCGGACTACAATGAGCAGTTCTTC.

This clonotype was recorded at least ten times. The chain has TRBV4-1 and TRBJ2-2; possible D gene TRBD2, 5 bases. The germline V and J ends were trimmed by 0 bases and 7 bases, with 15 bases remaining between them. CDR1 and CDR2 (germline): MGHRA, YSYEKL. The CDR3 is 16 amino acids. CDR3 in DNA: TGCGCCAGCAGCCAAGAATTTCCCGGGCGGGTCGGGGAGCTGTTTTTT. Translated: CASSQEFPGRVGELFF.

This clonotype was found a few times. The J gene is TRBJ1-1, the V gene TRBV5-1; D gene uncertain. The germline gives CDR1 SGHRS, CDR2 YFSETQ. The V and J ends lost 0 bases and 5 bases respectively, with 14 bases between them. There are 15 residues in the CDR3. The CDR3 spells CASSLAAGVETEAFF. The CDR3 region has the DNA TGCGCCAGCAGCTTGGCCGCGGGCGTTGAGACTGAAGCTTTCTTT.

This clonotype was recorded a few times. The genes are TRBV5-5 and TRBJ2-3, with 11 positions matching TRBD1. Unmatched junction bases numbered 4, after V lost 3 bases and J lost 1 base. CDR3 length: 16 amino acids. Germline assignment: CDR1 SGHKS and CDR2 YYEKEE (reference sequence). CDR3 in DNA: TGTGCCAGCAGCTCACGGACAGGGGGCCGCACAGATACGCAGTATTTT. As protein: CASSSRTGGRTDTQYF.

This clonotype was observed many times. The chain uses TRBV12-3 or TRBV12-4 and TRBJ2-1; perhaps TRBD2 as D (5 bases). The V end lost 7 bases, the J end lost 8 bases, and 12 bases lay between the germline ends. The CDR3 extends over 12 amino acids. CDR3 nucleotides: TGTGCCAGCACGGGGTTCGAAGATGAGCAGTTCTTC. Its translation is CASTGFEDEQFF.

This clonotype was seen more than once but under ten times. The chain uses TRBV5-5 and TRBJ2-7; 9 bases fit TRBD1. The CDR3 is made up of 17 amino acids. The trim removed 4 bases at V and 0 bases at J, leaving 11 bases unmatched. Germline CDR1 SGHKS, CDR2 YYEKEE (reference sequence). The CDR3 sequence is CASSADRGRFYSYEQYF. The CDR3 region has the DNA TGTGCCAGCAGCGCGGACAGGGGCCGTTTTTACTCCTACGAGCAGTACTTC. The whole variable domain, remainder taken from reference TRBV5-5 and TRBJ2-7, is DAGVTQSPTHLIKTRGQQVTLRCSPISGHKSVSWYQQVLGQGPQFIFQYYEKEERGRGNFPDRFSARQFPNYSSELNVNALLLGDSALYLCASSADRGRFYSYEQYFGPGTRLTVT.

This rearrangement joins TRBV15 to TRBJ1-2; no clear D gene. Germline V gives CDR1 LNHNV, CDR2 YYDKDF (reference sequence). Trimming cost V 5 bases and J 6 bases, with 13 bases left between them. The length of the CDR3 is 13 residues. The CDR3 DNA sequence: TGTGCCACCAGCCTCGACCTCGGGGATGGCTACACCTTC. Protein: CATSLDLGDGYTF.

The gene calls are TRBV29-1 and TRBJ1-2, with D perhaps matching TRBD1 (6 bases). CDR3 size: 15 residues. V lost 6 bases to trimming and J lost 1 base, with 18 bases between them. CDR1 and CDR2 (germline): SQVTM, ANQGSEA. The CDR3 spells CSVPVGGGVNYGYTF. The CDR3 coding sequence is TGCAGCGTCCCGGTGGGCGGGGGCGTTAACTATGGCTACACCTTC.

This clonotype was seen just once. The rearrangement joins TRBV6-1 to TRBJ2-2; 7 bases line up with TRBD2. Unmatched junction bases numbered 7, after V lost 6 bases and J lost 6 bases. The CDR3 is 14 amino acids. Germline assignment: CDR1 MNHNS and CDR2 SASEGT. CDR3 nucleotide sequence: TGTGCCAGCAGGCGACTAGCCGGGGCCGGGGAGCTGTTTTTT. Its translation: CASRRLAGAGELFF.

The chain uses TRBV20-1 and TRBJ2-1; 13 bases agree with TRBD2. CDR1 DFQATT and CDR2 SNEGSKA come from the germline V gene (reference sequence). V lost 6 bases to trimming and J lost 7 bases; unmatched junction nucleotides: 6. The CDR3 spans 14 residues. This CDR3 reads CSASLAGGPNEQFF. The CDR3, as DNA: TGCAGTGCGTCACTAGCGGGAGGGCCAAATGAGCAGTTCTTC.